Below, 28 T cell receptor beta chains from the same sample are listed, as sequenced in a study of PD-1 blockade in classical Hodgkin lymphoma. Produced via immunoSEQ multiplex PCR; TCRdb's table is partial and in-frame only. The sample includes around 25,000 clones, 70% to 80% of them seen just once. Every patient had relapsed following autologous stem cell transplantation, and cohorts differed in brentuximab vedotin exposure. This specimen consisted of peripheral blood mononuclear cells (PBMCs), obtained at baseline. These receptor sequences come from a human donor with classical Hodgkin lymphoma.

The CDR3 coding sequence is TGTGCCAGCAGTCCGACAGGCCGCGCCAAAAACATTCAGTACTTC. This encodes CASSPTGRAKNIQYF. J is TRBJ2-4 and V is TRBV6-5; tentative D call: TRBD1 (6 bases). The ends were cut back, 5 bases at V and 1 base at J, with 12 bases in the middle. The CDR3 loop spans 15 amino acids. CDR1 MNHEY and CDR2 SVGAGI come from the germline V gene.

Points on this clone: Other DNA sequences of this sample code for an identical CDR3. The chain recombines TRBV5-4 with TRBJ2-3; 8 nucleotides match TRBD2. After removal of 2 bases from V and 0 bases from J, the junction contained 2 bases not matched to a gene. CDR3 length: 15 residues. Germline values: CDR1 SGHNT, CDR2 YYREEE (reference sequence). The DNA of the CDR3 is TGTGCCAGCAGCTTCGGGGGGGGGAGCACAGATACGCAGTATTTT. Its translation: CASSFGGGSTDTQYF. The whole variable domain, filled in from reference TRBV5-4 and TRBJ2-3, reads ETGVTQSPTHLIKTRGQQVTLRCSSQSGHNTVSWYQQALGQGPQFIFQYYREEENGRGNFPPRFSGLQFPNYSSELNVNALELDDSALYLCASSFGGGSTDTQYFGPGTRLTVL.

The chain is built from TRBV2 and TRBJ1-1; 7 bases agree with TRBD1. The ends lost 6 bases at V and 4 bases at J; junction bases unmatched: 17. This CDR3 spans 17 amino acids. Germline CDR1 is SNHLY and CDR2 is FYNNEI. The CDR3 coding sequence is TGTGCCAGCAGGACAGGGTGGGGATGGGGGCTCGGCACTGAAGCTTTCTTT. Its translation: CASRTGWGWGLGTEAFF. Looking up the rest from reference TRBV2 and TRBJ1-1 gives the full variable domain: EPEVTQTPSHQVTQMGQEVILRCVPISNHLYFYWYRQILGQKVEFLVSFYNNEISEKSEIFDDQFSVERPDGSNFTLKIRSTKLEDSAMYFCASRTGWGWGLGTEAFFGQGTRLTVV.

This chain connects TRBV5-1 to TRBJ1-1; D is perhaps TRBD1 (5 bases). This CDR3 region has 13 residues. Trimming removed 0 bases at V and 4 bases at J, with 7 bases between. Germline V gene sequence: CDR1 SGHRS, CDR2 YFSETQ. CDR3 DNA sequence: TGCGCCAGCAGCTTGGACCAGGGCACTGAAGCTTTCTTT. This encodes CASSLDQGTEAFF. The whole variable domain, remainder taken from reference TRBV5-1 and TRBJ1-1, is KAGVTQTPRYLIKTRGQQVTLSCSPISGHRSVSWYQQTPGQGLQFLFEYFSETQRNKGNFPGRFSGRQFSNSRSEMNVSTLELGDSALYLCASSLDQGTEAFFGQGTRLTVV.

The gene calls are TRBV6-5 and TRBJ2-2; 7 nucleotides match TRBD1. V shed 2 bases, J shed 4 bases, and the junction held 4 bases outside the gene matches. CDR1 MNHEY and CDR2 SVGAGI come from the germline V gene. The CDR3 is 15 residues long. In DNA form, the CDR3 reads TGTGCCAGCAGTTACCTCCCAGGGGGCACCGGGGAGCTGTTTTTT. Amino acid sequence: CASSYLPGGTGELFF.

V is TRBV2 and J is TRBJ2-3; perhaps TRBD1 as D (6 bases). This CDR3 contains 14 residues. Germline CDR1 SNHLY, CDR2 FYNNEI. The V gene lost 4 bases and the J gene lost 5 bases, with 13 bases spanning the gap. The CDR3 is CASSADRNRDTQYF. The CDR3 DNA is TGTGCCAGCAGTGCCGACAGGAACAGAGATACGCAGTATTTT.

DNA of the CDR3: TGCAGCGTTGTTTCGGGGACTAGCAGGTTAGAGACCCAGTACTTC. This gives the protein CSVVSGTSRLETQYF. The chain couples TRBV29-1 to TRBJ2-5; TRBD2 matches 9 bases. Germline trimming cut 4 bases from V and 4 bases from J; bases unmatched to any gene: 10. Germline CDR1 SQVTM, CDR2 ANQGSEA. The length of the CDR3 is 15 residues.

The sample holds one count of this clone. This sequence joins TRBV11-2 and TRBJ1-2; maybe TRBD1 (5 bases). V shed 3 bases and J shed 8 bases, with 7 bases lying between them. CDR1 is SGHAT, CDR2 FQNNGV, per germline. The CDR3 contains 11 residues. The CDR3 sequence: CASSFGGGYTF. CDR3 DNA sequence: TGTGCCAGCAGCTTTGGGGGGGGCTACACCTTC.

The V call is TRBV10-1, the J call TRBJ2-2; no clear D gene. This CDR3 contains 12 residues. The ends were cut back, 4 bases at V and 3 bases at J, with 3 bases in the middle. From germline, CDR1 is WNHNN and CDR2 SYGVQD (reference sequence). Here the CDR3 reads CASSAYTGELFF. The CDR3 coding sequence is TGCGCCAGCAGTGCCTACACCGGGGAGCTGTTTTTT.

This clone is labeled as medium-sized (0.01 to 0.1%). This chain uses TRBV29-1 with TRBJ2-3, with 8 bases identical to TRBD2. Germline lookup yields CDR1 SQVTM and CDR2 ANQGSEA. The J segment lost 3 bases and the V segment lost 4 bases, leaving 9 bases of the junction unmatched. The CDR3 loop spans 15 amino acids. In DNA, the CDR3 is TGCAGCGTTGTGAATTGGAGCGGGGGTACAGATACGCAGTATTTT. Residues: CSVVNWSGGTDTQYF.

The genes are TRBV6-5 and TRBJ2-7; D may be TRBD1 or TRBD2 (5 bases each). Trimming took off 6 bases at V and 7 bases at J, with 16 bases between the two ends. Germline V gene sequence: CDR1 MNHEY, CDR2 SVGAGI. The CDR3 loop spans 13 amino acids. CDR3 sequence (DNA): TGTGCCAGCAGCTTGGGACGGTTCGTGGAGCAGTACTTC. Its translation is CASSLGRFVEQYF.

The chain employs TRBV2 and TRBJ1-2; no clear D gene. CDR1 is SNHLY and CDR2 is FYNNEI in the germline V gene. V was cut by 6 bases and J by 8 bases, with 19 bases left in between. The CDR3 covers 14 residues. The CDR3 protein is CASSLDSPLGGYTF. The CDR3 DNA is TGTGCCAGCAGCCTTGACTCTCCCCTGGGCGGCTACACCTTC.

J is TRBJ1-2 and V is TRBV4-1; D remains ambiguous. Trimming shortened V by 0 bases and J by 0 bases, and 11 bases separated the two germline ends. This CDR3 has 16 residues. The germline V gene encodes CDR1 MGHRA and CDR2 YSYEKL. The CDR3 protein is CASSQDFQSANYGYTF. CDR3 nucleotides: TGCGCCAGCAGCCAAGATTTTCAGTCAGCTAACTATGGCTACACCTTC.

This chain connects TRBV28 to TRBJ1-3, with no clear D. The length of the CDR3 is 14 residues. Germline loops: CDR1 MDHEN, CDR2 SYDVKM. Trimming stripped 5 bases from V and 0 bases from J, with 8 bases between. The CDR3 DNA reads TGTGCCAGCAGTGAGGGCTACTCTGGAAACACCATATATTTT. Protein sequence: CASSEGYSGNTIYF.

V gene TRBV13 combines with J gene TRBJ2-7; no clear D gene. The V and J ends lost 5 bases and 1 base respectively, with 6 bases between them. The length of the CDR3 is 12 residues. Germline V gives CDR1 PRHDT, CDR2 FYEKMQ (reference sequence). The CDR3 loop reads CASSMGSYEQYF. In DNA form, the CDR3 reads TGTGCCAGCAGCATGGGATCCTACGAGCAGTACTTC.

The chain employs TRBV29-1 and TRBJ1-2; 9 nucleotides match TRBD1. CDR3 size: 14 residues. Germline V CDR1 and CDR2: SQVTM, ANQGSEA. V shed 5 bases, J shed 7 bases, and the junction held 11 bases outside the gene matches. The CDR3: CSVPRPQGARGYTF. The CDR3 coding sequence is TGCAGCGTTCCCCGCCCACAGGGGGCGCGTGGCTACACCTTC.

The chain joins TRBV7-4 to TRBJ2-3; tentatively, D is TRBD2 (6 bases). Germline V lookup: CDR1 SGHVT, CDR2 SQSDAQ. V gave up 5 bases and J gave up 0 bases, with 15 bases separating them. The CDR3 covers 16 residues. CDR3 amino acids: CASSKVGSGSTDTQYF. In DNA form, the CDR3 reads TGTGCCAGCAGCAAGGTCGGTAGCGGTAGCACAGATACGCAGTATTTT.

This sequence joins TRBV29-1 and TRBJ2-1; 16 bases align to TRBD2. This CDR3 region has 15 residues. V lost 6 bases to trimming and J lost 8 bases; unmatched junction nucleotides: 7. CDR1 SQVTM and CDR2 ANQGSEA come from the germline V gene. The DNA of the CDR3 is TGCAGCGTGGGACTAGCGGGGGGGTATGGGGATGAGCAGTTCTTC. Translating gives CSVGLAGGYGDEQFF.

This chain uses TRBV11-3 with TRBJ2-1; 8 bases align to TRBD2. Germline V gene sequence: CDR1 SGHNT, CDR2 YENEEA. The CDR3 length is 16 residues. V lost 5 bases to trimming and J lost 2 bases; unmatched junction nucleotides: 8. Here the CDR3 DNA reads TGTGCCAGCAGCCCGCAGGGTAGCGGGGCCTACAATGAGCAGTTCTTC. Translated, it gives CASSPQGSGAYNEQFF.

DNA of the CDR3: TGTGCCAGCAGTCAACAGTCGGGGCTAGCAATCAATGAGCAGTTCTTC. Encoded protein: CASSQQSGLAINEQFF. The chain joins TRBV27 to TRBJ2-1, with D possibly being TRBD1 or TRBD2 (5 bases each). Trimming took 5 bases from V and 6 from J, leaving 20 bases between them. CDR3 length: 16 amino acids. Looked up from germline, CDR1 is MNHEY and CDR2 is SMNVEV (reference sequence).

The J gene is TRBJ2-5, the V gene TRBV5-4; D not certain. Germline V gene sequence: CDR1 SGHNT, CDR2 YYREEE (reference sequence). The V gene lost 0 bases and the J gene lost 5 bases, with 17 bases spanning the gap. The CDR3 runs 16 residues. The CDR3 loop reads CASSLDARPGGETQYF. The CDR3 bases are TGTGCCAGCAGCTTGGACGCTAGGCCCGGTGGGGAGACCCAGTACTTC.

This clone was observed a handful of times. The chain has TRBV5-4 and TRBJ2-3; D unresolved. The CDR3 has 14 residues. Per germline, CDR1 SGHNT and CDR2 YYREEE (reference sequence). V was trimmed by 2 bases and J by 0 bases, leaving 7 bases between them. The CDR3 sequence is CASSFGLSTDTQYF. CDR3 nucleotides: TGTGCCAGCAGCTTCGGCCTCAGCACAGATACGCAGTATTTT.

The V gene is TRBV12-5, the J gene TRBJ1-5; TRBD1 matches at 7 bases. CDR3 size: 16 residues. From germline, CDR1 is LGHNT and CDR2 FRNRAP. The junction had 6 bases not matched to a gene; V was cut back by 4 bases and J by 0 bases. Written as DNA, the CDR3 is TGTGCTAGTGGTTCAGGACAGGCTTATAGCAATCAGCCCCAGCATTTT. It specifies CASGSGQAYSNQPQHF.

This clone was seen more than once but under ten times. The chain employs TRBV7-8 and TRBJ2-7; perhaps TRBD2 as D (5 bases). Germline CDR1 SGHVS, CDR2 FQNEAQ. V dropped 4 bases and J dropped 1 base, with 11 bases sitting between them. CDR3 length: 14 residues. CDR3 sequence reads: CASSYNPGSYEQYF. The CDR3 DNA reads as TGTGCCAGCAGCTATAACCCGGGGTCCTACGAGCAGTACTTC.

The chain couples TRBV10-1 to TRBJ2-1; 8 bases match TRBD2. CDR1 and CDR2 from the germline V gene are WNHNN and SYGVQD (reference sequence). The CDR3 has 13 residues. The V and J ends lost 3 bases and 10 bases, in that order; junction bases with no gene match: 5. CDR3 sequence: CASSESGRGEQFF. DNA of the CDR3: TGCGCCAGCAGTGAATCCGGGAGGGGGGAGCAGTTCTTC.

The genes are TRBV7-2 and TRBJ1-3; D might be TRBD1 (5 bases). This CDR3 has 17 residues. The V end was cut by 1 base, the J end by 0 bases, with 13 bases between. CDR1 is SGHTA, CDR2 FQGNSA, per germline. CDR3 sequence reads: CASSLGPGRLSGNTIYF. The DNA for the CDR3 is TGTGCCAGCAGCTTAGGACCAGGGCGCCTCTCTGGAAACACCATATATTTT.

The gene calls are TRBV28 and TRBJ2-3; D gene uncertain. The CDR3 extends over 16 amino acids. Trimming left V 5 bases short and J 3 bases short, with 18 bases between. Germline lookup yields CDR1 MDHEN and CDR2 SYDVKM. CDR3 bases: TGTGCCAGCAGTCCCCTATTCCCGATTACGACAGATACGCAGTATTTT. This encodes CASSPLFPITTDTQYF.

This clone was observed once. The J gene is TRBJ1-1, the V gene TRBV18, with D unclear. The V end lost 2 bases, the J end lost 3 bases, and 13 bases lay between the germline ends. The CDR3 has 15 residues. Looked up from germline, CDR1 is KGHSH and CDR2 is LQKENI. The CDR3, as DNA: TGTGCCAGCTCACCAATTGCCGGGCCCTACACTGAAGCTTTCTTT. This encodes CASSPIAGPYTEAFF.